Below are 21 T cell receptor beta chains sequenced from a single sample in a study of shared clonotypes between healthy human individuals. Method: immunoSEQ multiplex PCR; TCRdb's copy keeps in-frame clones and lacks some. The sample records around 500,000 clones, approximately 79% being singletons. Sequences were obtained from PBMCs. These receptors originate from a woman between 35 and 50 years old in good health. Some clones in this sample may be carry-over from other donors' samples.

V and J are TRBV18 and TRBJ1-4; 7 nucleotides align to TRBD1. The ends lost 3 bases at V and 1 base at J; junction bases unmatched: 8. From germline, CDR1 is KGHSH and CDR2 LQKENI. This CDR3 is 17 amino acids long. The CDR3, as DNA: TGTGCCAGCTCACCGCCCTACCGACAGGGAACTAATGAAAAACTGTTTTTT. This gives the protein CASSPPYRQGTNEKLFF.

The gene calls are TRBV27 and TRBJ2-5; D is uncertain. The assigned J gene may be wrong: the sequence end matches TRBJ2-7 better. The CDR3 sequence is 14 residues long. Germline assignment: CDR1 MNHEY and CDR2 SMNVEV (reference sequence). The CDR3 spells CASSLTEGSYEQYF. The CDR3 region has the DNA TGTGCCAGCAGTTTGACGGAAGGATCCTACGAGCAGTACTTC.

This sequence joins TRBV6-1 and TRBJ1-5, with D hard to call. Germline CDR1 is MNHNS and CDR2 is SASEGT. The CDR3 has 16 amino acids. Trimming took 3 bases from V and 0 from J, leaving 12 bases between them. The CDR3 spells CASSDLVRNSNQPQHF. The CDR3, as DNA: TGTGCCAGCAGTGATTTGGTACGGAATAGCAATCAGCCCCAGCATTTT.

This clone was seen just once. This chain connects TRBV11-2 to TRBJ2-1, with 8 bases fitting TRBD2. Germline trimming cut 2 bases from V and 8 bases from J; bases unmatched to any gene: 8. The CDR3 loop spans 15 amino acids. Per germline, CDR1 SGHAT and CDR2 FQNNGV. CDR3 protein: CASSLNAGGSDEQFF. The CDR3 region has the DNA TGTGCCAGCAGCTTAAATGCGGGAGGAAGCGATGAGCAGTTCTTC.

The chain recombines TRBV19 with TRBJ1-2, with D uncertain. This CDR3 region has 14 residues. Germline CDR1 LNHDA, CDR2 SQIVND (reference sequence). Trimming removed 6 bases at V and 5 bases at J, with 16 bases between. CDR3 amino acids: CASRIRTGGYGYTF. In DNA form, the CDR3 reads TGTGCCAGTAGGATCAGGACGGGCGGATATGGCTACACCTTC.

The CDR3 DNA sequence: TGTGCCAGCAGCGACTACACTGAAGCTTTCTTT. Amino acid sequence: CASSDYTEAFF. The V call is TRBV7-2, the J call TRBJ1-1; no clear D. Germline V gives CDR1 SGHTA, CDR2 FQGNSA. V gave up 5 bases and J gave up 3 bases, with 4 bases separating them. CDR3 length: 11 residues.

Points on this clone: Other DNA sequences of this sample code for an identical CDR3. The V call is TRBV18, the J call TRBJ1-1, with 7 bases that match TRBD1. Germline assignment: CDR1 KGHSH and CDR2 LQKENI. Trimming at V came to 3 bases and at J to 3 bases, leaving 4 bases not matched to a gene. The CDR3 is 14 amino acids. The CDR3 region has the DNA TGTGCCAGCTCACCGACAGGGTACGACACTGAAGCTTTCTTT. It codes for CASSPTGYDTEAFF.

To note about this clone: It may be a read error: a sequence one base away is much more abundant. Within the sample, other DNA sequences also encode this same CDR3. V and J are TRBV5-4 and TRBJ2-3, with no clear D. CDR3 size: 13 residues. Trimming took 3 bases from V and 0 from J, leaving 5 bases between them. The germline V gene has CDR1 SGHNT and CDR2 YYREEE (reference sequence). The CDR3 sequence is CASSSPSTDTQYF. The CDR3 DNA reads TGTGCCAGCAGCTCGCCTAGCACAGATACGCAGTATTTT.

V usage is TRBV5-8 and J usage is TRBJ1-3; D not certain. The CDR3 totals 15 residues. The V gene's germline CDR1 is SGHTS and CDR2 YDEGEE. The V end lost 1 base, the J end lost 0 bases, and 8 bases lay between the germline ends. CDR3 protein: CASSLSQISGNTIYF. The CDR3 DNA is TGTGCCAGCAGCTTGTCGCAGATCTCTGGAAACACCATATATTTT. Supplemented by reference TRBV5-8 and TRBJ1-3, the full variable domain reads EAGVTQSPTHLIKTRGQQATLRCSPISGHTSVYWYQQALGLGLQFLLWYDEGEERNRGNFPPRFSGRQFPNYSSELNVNALELEDSALYLCASSLSQISGNTIYFGEGSWLTVV.

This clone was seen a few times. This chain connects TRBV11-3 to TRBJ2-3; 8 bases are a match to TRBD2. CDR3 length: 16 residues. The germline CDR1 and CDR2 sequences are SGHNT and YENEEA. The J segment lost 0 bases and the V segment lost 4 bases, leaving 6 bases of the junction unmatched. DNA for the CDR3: TGTGCCAGCAGCTCTGGCTTAGCGGGAAGCACAGATACGCAGTATTTT. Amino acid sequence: CASSSGLAGSTDTQYF.

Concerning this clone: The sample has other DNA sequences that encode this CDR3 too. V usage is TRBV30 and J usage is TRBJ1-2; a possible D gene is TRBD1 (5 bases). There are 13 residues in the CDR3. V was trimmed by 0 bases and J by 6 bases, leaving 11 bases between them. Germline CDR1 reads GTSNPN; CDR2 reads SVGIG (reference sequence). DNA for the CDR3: TGTGCCTGGAGTGTACGACAGAGCCATGGCTACACCTTC. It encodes CAWSVRQSHGYTF.

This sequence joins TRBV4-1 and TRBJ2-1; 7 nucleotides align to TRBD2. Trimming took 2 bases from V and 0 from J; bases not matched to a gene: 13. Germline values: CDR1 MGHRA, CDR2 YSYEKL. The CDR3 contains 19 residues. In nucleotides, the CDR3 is TGCGCCAGCAGCCAAAACCCTCCGGGAGGAGGGAGCTCCTACAATGAGCAGTTCTTC. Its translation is CASSQNPPGGGSSYNEQFF.

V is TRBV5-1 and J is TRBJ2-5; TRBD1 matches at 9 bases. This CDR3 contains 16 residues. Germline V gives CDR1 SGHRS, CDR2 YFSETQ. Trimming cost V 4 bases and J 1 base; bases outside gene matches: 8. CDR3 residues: CASSGGTGTTQETQYF. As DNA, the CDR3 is TGCGCCAGCAGCGGGGGGACAGGGACAACCCAAGAGACCCAGTACTTC.

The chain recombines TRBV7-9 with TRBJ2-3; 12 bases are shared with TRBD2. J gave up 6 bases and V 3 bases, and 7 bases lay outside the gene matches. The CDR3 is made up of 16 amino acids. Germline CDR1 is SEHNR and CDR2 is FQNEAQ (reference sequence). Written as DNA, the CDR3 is TGTGCCAGCAGCTTCCCTCGGACTAGCGGGGTCGATACGCAGTATTTT. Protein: CASSFPRTSGVDTQYF.

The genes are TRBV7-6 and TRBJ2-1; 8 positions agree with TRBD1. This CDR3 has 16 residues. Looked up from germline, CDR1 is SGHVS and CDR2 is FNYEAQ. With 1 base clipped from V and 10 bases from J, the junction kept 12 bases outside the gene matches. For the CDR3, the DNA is TGTGCCAGCAGCTTAGTTAGGACAGGGAGCTTTAGGGAGCAGTTCTTC. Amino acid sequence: CASSLVRTGSFREQFF.

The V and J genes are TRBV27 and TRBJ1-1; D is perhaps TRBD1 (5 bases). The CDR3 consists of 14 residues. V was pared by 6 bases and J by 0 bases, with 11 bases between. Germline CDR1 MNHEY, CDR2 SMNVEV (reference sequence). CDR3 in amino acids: CASRSGTVNTEAFF. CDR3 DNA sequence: TGTGCCAGCAGATCCGGGACGGTGAACACTGAAGCTTTCTTT.

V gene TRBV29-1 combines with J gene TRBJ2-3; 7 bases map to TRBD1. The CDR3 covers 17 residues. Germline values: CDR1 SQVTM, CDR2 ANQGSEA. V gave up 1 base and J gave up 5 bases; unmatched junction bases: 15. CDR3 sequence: CSVEGGGQSVPLDTQYF. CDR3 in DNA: TGCAGCGTTGAAGGAGGGGGACAGTCCGTCCCCTTAGATACGCAGTATTTT.

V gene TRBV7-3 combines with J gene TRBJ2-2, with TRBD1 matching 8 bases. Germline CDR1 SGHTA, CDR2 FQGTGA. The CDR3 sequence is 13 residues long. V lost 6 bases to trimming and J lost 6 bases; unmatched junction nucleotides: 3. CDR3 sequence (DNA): TGTGCCAGCAGAGACAGGGGAGCCGGGGAGCTGTTTTTT. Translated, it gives CASRDRGAGELFF.

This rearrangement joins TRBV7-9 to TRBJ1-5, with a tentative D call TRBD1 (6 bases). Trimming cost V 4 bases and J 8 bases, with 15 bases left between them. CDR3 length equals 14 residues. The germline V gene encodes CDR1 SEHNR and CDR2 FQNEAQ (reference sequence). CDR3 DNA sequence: TGTGCCAGCAGCTCAAACGGACAGTACGAGCCCCAGCATTTT. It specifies CASSSNGQYEPQHF.

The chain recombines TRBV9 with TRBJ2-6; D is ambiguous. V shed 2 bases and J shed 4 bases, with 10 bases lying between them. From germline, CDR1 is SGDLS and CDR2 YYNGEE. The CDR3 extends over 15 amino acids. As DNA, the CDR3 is TGTGCCAGCAGCGTTGGCCCCGGGGGGGCCAACGTCCTGACTTTC. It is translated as CASSVGPGGANVLTF. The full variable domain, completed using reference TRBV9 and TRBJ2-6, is DSGVTQTPKHLITATGQRVTLRCSPRSGDLSVYWYQQSLDQGLQFLIQYYNGEERAKGNILERFSAQQFPDLHSELNLSSLELGDSALYFCASSVGPGGANVLTFGAGSRLTVL.

The CDR3, as DNA: TGTGCCAGTGGACAGGGGAGGTACGAGCAGTACTTC. It specifies CASGQGRYEQYF. The chain combines TRBV2 with TRBJ2-7, with TRBD1 matching over 9 bases. The CDR3 sequence is 12 residues long. The J segment lost 4 bases and the V segment lost 9 bases, leaving 4 bases of the junction unmatched. Germline V CDR1 and CDR2: SNHLY, FYNNEI.